This T cell receptor (beta chain) derives from a study of vaccination and CD4 T cells after COVID-19. In the case of this clonotype: Antigen specificity is unknown.

Trimming removed 3 bases from V and 3 bases from J; junction bases left unmatched: 10. Per the germline V gene, CDR1 is SGHRS and CDR2 is YFSETQ. The CDR3 is made up of 17 amino acids. Treatment: 10-day PBMC culture with coronavirus spike peptide pools or control peptides (ViraFEST assay). With peptide pools, ViraFEST first expanded antigen-specific T cells and afterwards sequenced their TCRs. An Oncomine TCR Beta short-read assay was used to sequence the DNA from cultured CD4+ T cells. TCRdb fed the PCR reads into MiXCR, producing one record per CDR3 protein. The sample has more than 10,000 distinct CDR3 sequences, approximately 37% seen once.

The sequence was obtained from a human donor with COVID-19. The chain is built from TRBV5-1 and TRBJ2-7, with 12 bases lining up with TRBD1. The sample comprised cultured CD4+ T cells from blood. For the CDR3, the DNA is TGCGCCAGCAGCTCCCCCCCAGGGGACAGGGGGCTCTACGAGCAGTACTTC. It codes for CASSSPPGDRGLYEQYF.